The 27 T cell receptor beta chains in this list originate from one sample, sequenced in a study of cytomegalovirus exposure and HLA in healthy donors. This PCR relied on a set of 60 Vbeta primers and 13 Jbeta primers. Clones were sequenced by immunoSEQ multiplex PCR, and TCRdb holds only the in-frame ones, with some missing. This table has approximately 59,000 clones, around 73% appearing once. The sequenced sample was PBMCs. The receptors come from a girl aged 10-17 years in good health and CMV-seropositive.

The V gene is TRBV6-1, the J gene TRBJ2-7; 7 bases are shared with TRBD1. The germline gives CDR1 MNHNS, CDR2 SASEGT. The CDR3 runs to 13 residues. J gave up 6 bases and V 4 bases, and 6 bases lay outside the gene matches. The CDR3 spells CASSVGRGTEQYF. CDR3 DNA sequence: TGTGCCAGCAGTGTAGGCAGGGGGACCGAGCAGTACTTC.

This chain links TRBV28 with TRBJ1-5, with D perhaps matching TRBD1 (6 bases). The CDR3 covers 14 residues. The germline gives CDR1 MDHEN, CDR2 SYDVKM. Trimming took 6 bases from V and 3 from J, leaving 12 bases between them. The CDR3 spells CASRPTGNNQPQHF. CDR3 sequence (DNA): TGTGCCAGCAGGCCGACAGGAAACAATCAGCCCCAGCATTTT.

The rearrangement uses TRBV30 and TRBJ1-6, with D possibly TRBD1 on 6 matching bases. Germline-derived CDR1 and CDR2 are GTSNPN and SVGIG (reference sequence). V lost 0 bases to trimming and J lost 10 bases, with 16 bases between them. CDR3 length equals 15 residues. The CDR3 loop reads CAWSVRTGSISPLHF. Written as DNA, the CDR3 is TGTGCCTGGAGTGTTCGTACAGGGTCGATATCACCCCTCCACTTT.

This chain joins TRBV30 and TRBJ1-1, with a possible D match to TRBD1 (5 bases). CDR1 and CDR2 (germline): GTSNPN, SVGIG (reference sequence). Trimming removed 4 bases at V and 4 bases at J, with 16 bases between. The CDR3 loop spans 14 amino acids. CDR3 loop: CAWKRQFRGTEAFF. CDR3 DNA: TGTGCCTGGAAAAGACAGTTCCGCGGCACTGAAGCTTTCTTT.

V usage is TRBV7-9 and J usage is TRBJ1-2; D gene uncertain. V was shortened by 5 bases and J by 3 bases, with 13 bases between the two germline ends. The CDR3 has 14 amino acids. Germline V gene lookup returns CDR1 SEHNR and CDR2 FQNEAQ (reference sequence). This CDR3 is CASSHGNRDYGYTF. CDR3 nucleotide sequence: TGTGCCAGCAGCCACGGGAATAGGGACTATGGCTACACCTTC.

The chain joins TRBV5-1 to TRBJ1-3; D not certain. CDR3 length equals 14 residues. Trimming left V 0 bases short and J 4 bases short, with 8 bases between. The germline V gene has CDR1 SGHRS and CDR2 YFSETQ. As DNA, the CDR3 is TGCGCCAGCAGCTTGGCCAGAACCGGAAACACCATATATTTT. Amino acid sequence: CASSLARTGNTIYF.

The V and J genes are TRBV29-1 and TRBJ2-5, with 11 positions matching TRBD2. V shed 4 bases and J 3 bases; nucleotides not matched to a gene: 16. The CDR3 has 18 residues. Germline CDR1 SQVTM, CDR2 ANQGSEA. The CDR3 loop is CSVVGLVLAGEMEETQYF. The CDR3 DNA is TGCAGCGTTGTAGGTTTAGTACTAGCGGGAGAAATGGAAGAGACCCAGTACTTC.

The chain uses TRBV30 and TRBJ2-3; a weak D match, TRBD1 (5 bases). This CDR3 is 14 amino acids long. Per the germline V gene, CDR1 is GTSNPN and CDR2 is SVGIG (reference sequence). Between the trimmed V and J ends, which lost 0 bases and 6 bases, there was a span of 13 bases. CDR3 in DNA: TGTGCCTGGAGTGTGTCAGGGTCCGGGGATACGCAGTATTTT. Translated, it gives CAWSVSGSGDTQYF.

This clone was counted only a few times. This chain uses TRBV7-2 with TRBJ1-1; 7 positions agree with TRBD1. Germline V gene lookup returns CDR1 SGHTA and CDR2 FQGNSA. Unmatched junction bases numbered 3, after V lost 0 bases and J lost 2 bases. This CDR3 has 15 amino acids. The CDR3 is CASSLAGTVNTEAFF. The CDR3 DNA reads as TGTGCCAGCAGCTTAGCTGGGACAGTTAACACTGAAGCTTTCTTT.

The chain employs TRBV28 and TRBJ1-1; no reliable D call. Germline lookup yields CDR1 MDHEN and CDR2 SYDVKM. This CDR3 comprises 14 residues. V lost 5 bases and J 4 bases, leaving 14 bases between the germline ends. The CDR3 region is CASSTGSLGTEAFF. DNA of the CDR3: TGTGCCAGCAGTACCGGGTCCTTGGGCACTGAAGCTTTCTTT.

V and J are TRBV4-3 and TRBJ1-1; D unresolved. The germline V gene encodes CDR1 LGHNA and CDR2 YSLEER. Trimming left V 3 bases short and J 11 bases short, with 13 bases between. The CDR3 totals 12 residues. The DNA of the CDR3 is TGCGCCAGCAGCCATGCGGGCAATGTGGCTTTCTTT. Amino acids: CASSHAGNVAFF.

This chain joins TRBV5-1 and TRBJ2-1, with 7 bases that match TRBD2. CDR3 length: 14 amino acids. The V and J ends lost 2 bases and 5 bases, in that order; junction bases with no gene match: 4. From germline, CDR1 is SGHRS and CDR2 YFSETQ. CDR3 DNA: TGCGCCAGCAGCTTCGAGGCGGGAGACAATGAGCAGTTCTTC. As protein: CASSFEAGDNEQFF. The variable domain in full, with the rest retrieved from reference TRBV5-1 and TRBJ2-1, is KAGVTQTPRYLIKTRGQQVTLSCSPISGHRSVSWYQQTPGQGLQFLFEYFSETQRNKGNFPGRFSGRQFSNSRSEMNVSTLELGDSALYLCASSFEAGDNEQFFGPGTRLTVL.

A single count supports this clone. V usage is TRBV4-3 and J usage is TRBJ2-1; D gene ambiguous. The CDR3 is 14 amino acids. Looked up from germline, CDR1 is LGHNA and CDR2 is YSLEER. V lost 0 bases, J lost 6 bases, and 9 bases lay in between. The CDR3 DNA is TGCGCCAGCAGCCAAGACGTTGCAGGCAATGAGCAGTTCTTC. Translation gives CASSQDVAGNEQFF.

This chain joins TRBV25-1 and TRBJ1-4; D is perhaps TRBD1 (5 bases). The CDR3 extends over 15 amino acids. The V gene's germline CDR1 is MGHDK and CDR2 SYGVNS. V was clipped by 3 bases and J by 5 bases, with 13 bases between them. CDR3 region: CASSEYQGFNEKLFF. The CDR3, as DNA: TGTGCCAGCAGTGAGTACCAGGGATTCAATGAAAAACTGTTTTTT.

Of note for this clone: This CDR3 is also generated by other DNA sequences in the sample. CDR3 loop: CSVKPRTYEQYF. In nucleotides, the CDR3 is TGCAGCGTAAAGCCTAGAACCTACGAGCAGTACTTC. This chain connects TRBV29-1 to TRBJ2-7; no reliable D call. V dropped 6 bases and J dropped 2 bases, with 11 bases sitting between them. CDR1 and CDR2 (germline): SQVTM, ANQGSEA. The CDR3 runs 12 residues.

The rearrangement uses TRBV2 and TRBJ2-3, with a weak D call TRBD2 (6 bases). V was cut by 5 bases and J by 0 bases, with 15 bases left in between. From germline, CDR1 is SNHLY and CDR2 FYNNEI. CDR3 length: 16 amino acids. This CDR3 reads CASSREVSPSTDTQYF. In nucleotides, the CDR3 is TGTGCCAGCAGTAGGGAGGTATCCCCTAGCACAGATACGCAGTATTTT.

V is TRBV19 and J is TRBJ1-1; the D gene is possibly TRBD1 (5 bases). Trimming stripped 3 bases from V and 1 base from J, with 9 bases between. The V gene's germline CDR1 is LNHDA and CDR2 SQIVND (reference sequence). This CDR3 is built from 14 residues. The CDR3 coding sequence is TGTGCCAGTAGTATCAGGGCCCCGAACACTGAAGCTTTCTTT. Translated, it gives CASSIRAPNTEAFF.

This rearrangement joins TRBV28 to TRBJ1-2; TRBD1 matches at 10 bases. V was clipped by 7 bases and J by 3 bases; unmatched bases: 8. Germline lookup yields CDR1 MDHEN and CDR2 SYDVKM. This CDR3 contains 15 residues. CDR3: CASTLDGQGDYGYTF. The CDR3 DNA reads TGTGCCAGCACCTTGGATGGACAGGGGGACTATGGCTACACCTTC.

The V and J genes are TRBV6-1 and TRBJ2-7, with 7 bases matching TRBD1. The CDR3 runs to 15 residues. In germline, CDR1 is MNHNS, CDR2 SASEGT. V gave up 4 bases and J gave up 3 bases; unmatched junction bases: 9. DNA of the CDR3: TGTGCCAGCAGTGCGCAGGGACAGCTAGTCTACGAGCAGTACTTC. Amino acid sequence: CASSAQGQLVYEQYF.

The V gene is TRBV27, the J gene TRBJ2-1; 7 positions agree with TRBD2. CDR1 and CDR2 from the germline V gene are MNHEY and SMNVEV (reference sequence). The V segment lost 5 bases and the J segment 5 bases; nucleotides outside the gene matches: 6. The CDR3 consists of 14 residues. As DNA, the CDR3 is TGTGCCAGCAGTCGACTAGCCGTGGACAATGAGCAGTTCTTC. Residues: CASSRLAVDNEQFF.

The chain employs TRBV28 and TRBJ2-1, with 7 bases fitting TRBD2. This CDR3 has 15 residues. In germline, CDR1 is MDHEN, CDR2 SYDVKM. V was pared by 3 bases and J by 0 bases, with 2 bases of the junction left unmatched. The CDR3 DNA follows: TGTGCCAGCAGTTTCTGGACTAGCTCCTACAATGAGCAGTTCTTC. Translation: CASSFWTSSYNEQFF.

The genes are TRBV30 and TRBJ1-4; a weak D match, TRBD1 (5 bases). There are 13 residues in the CDR3. The ends were cut back, 6 bases at V and 4 bases at J, with 12 bases in the middle. Germline V CDR1 and CDR2: GTSNPN, SVGIG (reference sequence). The CDR3 nucleotides are TGTGCCTGCGCGGGACTGATTAATGAAAAACTGTTTTTT. Its translation: CACAGLINEKLFF.

J is TRBJ2-7 and V is TRBV5-8; TRBD1 matches at 8 bases. V shed 3 bases and J 7 bases; nucleotides not matched to a gene: 9. The germline V gene has CDR1 SGHTS and CDR2 YDEGEE. This CDR3 spans 14 amino acids. CDR3 sequence reads: CASSWGQGAEEQYF. As DNA, the CDR3 is TGTGCCAGCAGCTGGGGGCAGGGGGCGGAGGAGCAGTACTTC.

CDR3 sequence reads: CASSVEGATYEQYF. As DNA, the CDR3 is TGTGCCAGCAGTGTAGAGGGTGCGACCTACGAGCAGTACTTC. The chain joins TRBV2 to TRBJ2-7, with D possibly being TRBD2 (5 bases). This CDR3 region has 14 residues. CDR1 is SNHLY and CDR2 is FYNNEI in the germline V gene. V was pared by 4 bases and J by 2 bases, with 12 bases between.

This clone has only a few counts. The chain couples TRBV5-6 to TRBJ1-2; possible D gene TRBD1, 5 bases. The CDR3 covers 13 residues. The V gene lost 0 bases and the J gene lost 6 bases, with 9 bases spanning the gap. The germline V gene has CDR1 SGHDT and CDR2 YYEEEE. The CDR3 reads CASSLGQIDGYTF. The CDR3 nucleotides are TGTGCCAGCAGCTTGGGACAGATCGATGGCTACACCTTC. Looking up the rest from reference TRBV5-6 and TRBJ1-2 gives the full variable domain: DAGVTQSPTHLIKTRGQQVTLRCSPKSGHDTVSWYQQALGQGPQFIFQYYEEEERQRGNFPDRFSGHQFPNYSSELNVNALLLGDSALYLCASSLGQIDGYTFGSGTRLTVV.

The rearrangement joins TRBV4-1 to TRBJ2-5; tentatively, D is TRBD1 (5 bases). CDR1 is MGHRA and CDR2 is YSYEKL in the germline V gene. The CDR3 loop spans 17 amino acids. Trimming removed 1 base at V and 5 bases at J, with 20 bases between. CDR3 bases: TGCGCCAGCAGCCAAGTGCAGGGCGGATCGCGGTGGGAGACCCAGTACTTC. Translating it yields CASSQVQGGSRWETQYF.

The V call is TRBV4-1, the J call TRBJ1-2, with D maybe TRBD1 (5 bases). V was clipped by 4 bases and J by 1 base, with 13 bases between them. CDR1 and CDR2 (germline): MGHRA, YSYEKL. The CDR3 extends over 15 amino acids. The CDR3 region has the DNA TGCGCCAGCAGCCCCACGGACACTATTAACTATGGCTACACCTTC. Protein sequence: CASSPTDTINYGYTF.